This is a list of T cell receptor beta chains from one sample in a study of identical twins. TCRdb re-called the 5' RACE reads with MiXCR, one entry per CDR3 protein. There are under 300,000 distinct CDR3 sequences in the sample; approximately 11% occur only once, and 3.5% to 5% lies in the top ten. The data were also submitted as part of a second study, on yellow fever vaccine responses in identical twins.

The sequenced sample consisted of memory (CD45RO+) T cells sorted from blood. The receptors shown here come from a woman aged 18-35 years in good health. CDR3s include the opening cysteine and the closing phenylalanine or tryptophan. The order of the fields is J gene, CDR3 length, clone size, V gene, CDR3 protein. A clone size is listed for some rows: how often the clone was seen (once, few, many), or a class if it is expanded.

TRBJ1-3 | 15 | many | TRBV5-1 | CASSFDGTSGNTIYF
TRBJ2-1 | 16 | NA | TRBV7-3 | CASSLRGQGGYNEQFF
TRBJ1-6 | 14 | few | TRBV6-1 | CASRWGVENSPLHF
TRBJ2-1 | 15 | many | TRBV12-5 | CASGLSASGRNEQFF
TRBJ1-1 | 17 | many | TRBV12-3/TRBV12-4 | CASSQLRQARMNTEAFF
TRBJ1-1 | 14 | few | TRBV7-9 | CASSPAGRDTEAFF
TRBJ2-5 | 13 | NA | TRBV28 | CASRGLARETQYF
TRBJ2-1 | 14 | NA | TRBV11-2 | CASSLETIRGEQFF
TRBJ2-3 | 14 | NA | TRBV5-1 | CASSLGHVSDTQYF
TRBJ1-1 | 13 | NA | TRBV20-1 | CSAKDRLNTEAFF
TRBJ2-6 | 18 | few | TRBV12-3/TRBV12-4 | CASSGRDRVSSGANVLTF
TRBJ2-7 | 14 | few | TRBV12-3/TRBV12-4 | CASSLGMGSYEQYF
TRBJ2-1 | 11 | many | TRBV29-1 | CSVGGQYEQFF
TRBJ2-5 | 18 | NA | TRBV3-1 | CASSPRLAGALYQETQYF
TRBJ2-3 | 16 | few | TRBV6-4 | CASSEESGGATDTQYF
TRBJ2-5 | 13 | many | TRBV14 | CASSQWVQETQYF